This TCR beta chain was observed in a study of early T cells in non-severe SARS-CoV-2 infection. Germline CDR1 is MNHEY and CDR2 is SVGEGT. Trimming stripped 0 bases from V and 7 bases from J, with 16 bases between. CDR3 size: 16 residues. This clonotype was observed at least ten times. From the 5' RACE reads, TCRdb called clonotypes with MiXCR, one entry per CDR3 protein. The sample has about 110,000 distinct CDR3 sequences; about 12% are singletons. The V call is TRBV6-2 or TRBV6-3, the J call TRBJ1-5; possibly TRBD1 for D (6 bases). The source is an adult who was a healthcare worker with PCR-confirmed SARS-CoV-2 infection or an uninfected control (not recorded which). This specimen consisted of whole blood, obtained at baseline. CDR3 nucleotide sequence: TGTGCCAGCAGTTACTCATCCAGGGGAATCAAGCAGCCCCAGCATTTT. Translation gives CASSYSSRGIKQPQHF.